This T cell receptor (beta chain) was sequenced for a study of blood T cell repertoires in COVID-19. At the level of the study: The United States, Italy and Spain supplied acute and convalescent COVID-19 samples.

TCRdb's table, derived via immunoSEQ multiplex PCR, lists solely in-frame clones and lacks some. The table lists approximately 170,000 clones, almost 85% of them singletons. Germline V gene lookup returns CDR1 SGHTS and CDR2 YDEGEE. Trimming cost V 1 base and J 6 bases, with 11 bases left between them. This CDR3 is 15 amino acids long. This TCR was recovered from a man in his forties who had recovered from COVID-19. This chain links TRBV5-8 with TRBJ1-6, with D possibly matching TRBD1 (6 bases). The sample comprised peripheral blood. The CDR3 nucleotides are TGTGCCAGCAGCTTGAAAGGACAGCTTAATTCACCCCTCCACTTT. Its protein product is CASSLKGQLNSPLHF. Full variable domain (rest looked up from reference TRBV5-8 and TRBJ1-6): EAGVTQSPTHLIKTRGQQATLRCSPISGHTSVYWYQQALGLGLQFLLWYDEGEERNRGNFPPRFSGRQFPNYSSELNVNALELEDSALYLCASSLKGQLNSPLHFGNGTRLTVT.